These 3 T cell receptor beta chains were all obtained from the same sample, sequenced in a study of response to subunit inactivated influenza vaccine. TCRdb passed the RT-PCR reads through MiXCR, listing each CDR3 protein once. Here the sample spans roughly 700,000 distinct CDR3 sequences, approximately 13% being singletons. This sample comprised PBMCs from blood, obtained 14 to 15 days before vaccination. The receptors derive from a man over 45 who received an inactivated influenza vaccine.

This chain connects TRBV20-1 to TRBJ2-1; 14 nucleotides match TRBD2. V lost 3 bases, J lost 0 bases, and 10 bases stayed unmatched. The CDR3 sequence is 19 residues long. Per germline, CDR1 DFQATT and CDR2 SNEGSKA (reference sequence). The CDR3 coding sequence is TGCAGTGCTAGCGCCCAAAGACTAGCGGGAGGGCTCTCCTACAATGAGCAGTTCTTC. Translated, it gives CSASAQRLAGGLSYNEQFF.

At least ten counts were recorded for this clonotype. The CDR3 protein is CASRADRVYGYTF. The DNA of the CDR3 is TGTGCCAGCAGAGCGGACAGGGTCTATGGCTACACCTTC. V gene TRBV6-6 combines with J gene TRBJ1-2; 8 nucleotides line up with TRBD1. CDR3 length: 13 amino acids. The V and J ends lost 6 bases and 4 bases, in that order; junction bases with no gene match: 4. From germline, CDR1 is MNHNY and CDR2 SVGAGI (reference sequence).

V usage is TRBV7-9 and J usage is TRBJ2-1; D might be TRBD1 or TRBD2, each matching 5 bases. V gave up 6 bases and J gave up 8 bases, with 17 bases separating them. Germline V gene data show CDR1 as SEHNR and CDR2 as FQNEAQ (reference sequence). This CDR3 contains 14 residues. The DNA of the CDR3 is TGTGCCAGCAGGCGAACCGGGACCGTCTATGAGCAGTTCTTC. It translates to CASRRTGTVYEQFF.